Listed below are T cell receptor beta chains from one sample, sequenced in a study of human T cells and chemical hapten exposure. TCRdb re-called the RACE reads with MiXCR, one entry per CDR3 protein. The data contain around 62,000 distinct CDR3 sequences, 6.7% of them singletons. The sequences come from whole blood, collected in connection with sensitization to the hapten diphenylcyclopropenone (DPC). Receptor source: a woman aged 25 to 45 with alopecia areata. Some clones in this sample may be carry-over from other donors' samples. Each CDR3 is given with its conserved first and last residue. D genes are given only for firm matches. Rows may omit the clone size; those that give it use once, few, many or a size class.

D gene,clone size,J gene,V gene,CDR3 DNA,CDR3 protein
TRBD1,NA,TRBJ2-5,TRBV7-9,TGTGCCAGCAGCCAAGGACAGGCGGGTTGGGAGACCCAGTACTTC,CASSQGQAGWETQYF
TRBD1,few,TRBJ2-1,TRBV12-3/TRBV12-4,TGTGCCAGCACCCTGACAGGGGACAATGAGCAGTTCTTC,CASTLTGDNEQFF
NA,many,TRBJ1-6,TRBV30,TGTGCCTGGAGTAAGGGCCAAAGGGATTCACCCCTCCACTTT,CAWSKGQRDSPLHF
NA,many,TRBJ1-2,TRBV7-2,TGTGCCAGCAGCTTAGTGCGGGAGATCTATGGCTACACCTTC,CASSLVREIYGYTF
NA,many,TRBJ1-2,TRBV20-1,TGCAGTGCTAGTGGACGGACGGGACACTCGAACTATGGCTACACCTTC,CSASGRTGHSNYGYTF
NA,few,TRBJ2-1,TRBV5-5,TGTGCCAGCAGCTCTCCGGGACGGACCTACAATGAGCAGTTCTTC,CASSSPGRTYNEQFF
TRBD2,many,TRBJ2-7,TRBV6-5,TGTGCCAGCAGTTACCACGGGACTAGCGGGGGGTGGGCCTACGAGCAGTACTTC,CASSYHGTSGGWAYEQYF
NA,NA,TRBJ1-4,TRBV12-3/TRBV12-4,TGTGCCAGCAGTTTAGGGGTTCCGAATGAAAAACTGTTTTTT,CASSLGVPNEKLFF
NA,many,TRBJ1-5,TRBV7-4,TGTGCCAGCAGCCCCAGTTCCCCCTACAATCAGCCCCAGCATTTT,CASSPSSPYNQPQHF
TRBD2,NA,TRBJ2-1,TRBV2,TGTGCCAGCAGTGTAGCGGGGGCCGGAATTTCTTACAATGAGCAGTTCTTC,CASSVAGAGISYNEQFF
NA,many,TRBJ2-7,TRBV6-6,TGTGCCAGCAGTTACGGGACGGAGACCTACGAGCAGTACTTC,CASSYGTETYEQYF
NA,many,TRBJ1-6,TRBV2,TGTGCCAGCAGTGATTCAGGGGAGGTTTCACCCCTCCACTTT,CASSDSGEVSPLHF
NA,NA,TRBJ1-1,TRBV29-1,TGCAGCGTTGAACGGACAGTGGACACTGAAGCTTTCTTT,CSVERTVDTEAFF
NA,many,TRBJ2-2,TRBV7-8,TGTGCCAGCAGTAATGACGACAGACCTTCCGGGGAGCTGTTTTTT,CASSNDDRPSGELFF
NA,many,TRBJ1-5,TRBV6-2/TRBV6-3,TGTGCCAGCACCCAGGGGCGGCAGCCCCAGCATTTT,CASTQGRQPQHF
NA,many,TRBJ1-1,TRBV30,TGTGCCTGGGCCTGGGGGCTAGGGAACACTGAAGCTTTCTTT,CAWAWGLGNTEAFF
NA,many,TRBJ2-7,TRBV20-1,TGCAGTGCTAGAGATCGGTACAGGGACGAGCAGTACTTC,CSARDRYRDEQYF
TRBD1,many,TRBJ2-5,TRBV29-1,TGCAGCGTGGAAGGGGGCGGGGAGACCCAGTACTTC,CSVEGGGETQYF
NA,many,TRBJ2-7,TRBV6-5,TGTGCCAGCAGTTACGAGAGGCGACTAGGGAGGTACGAGCAGTACTTC,CASSYERRLGRYEQYF
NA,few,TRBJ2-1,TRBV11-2,TGTGCCAGCAGCCGTTTCCCCAGCTCCTACAATGAGCAGTTCTTC,CASSRFPSSYNEQFF
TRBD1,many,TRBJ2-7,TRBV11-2,TGTGCCAGCAGCCCGACCAGGGGGCGCTACGAGCAGTACTTC,CASSPTRGRYEQYF
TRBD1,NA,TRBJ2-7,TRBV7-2,TGTGCCAGCAGCGAGACGTACAGGGGGAGCTCCTACGAGCAGTACTTC,CASSETYRGSSYEQYF
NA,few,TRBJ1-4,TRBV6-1,TGTGCCAGCTCAGGGCTTAATGAAAAACTGTTTTTT,CASSGLNEKLFF
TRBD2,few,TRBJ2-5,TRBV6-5,TGTGCCAGCAGTTACTCACCACTAGCGGGGGTGGAAACCCAGTACTTC,CASSYSPLAGVETQYF
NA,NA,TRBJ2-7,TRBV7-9,TGTGCCAGCGCGTTCGGTGGGGGCGAGGAGCAGTACTTC,CASAFGGGEEQYF
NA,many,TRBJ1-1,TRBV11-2,TGTGCCAGCAGCGCAATACACCTTACGCGTGAAGCTTTCTTT,CASSAIHLTREAFF
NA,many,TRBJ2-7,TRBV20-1,TGCAGTGCTAGGGTAATCGGACAGAGGACCCCCTACGAGCAGTACTTC,CSARVIGQRTPYEQYF
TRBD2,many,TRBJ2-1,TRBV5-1,TGCGCCAGCAGCCCCATAACTAGCGGGGTAAATTACAATGAGCAGTTCTTC,CASSPITSGVNYNEQFF
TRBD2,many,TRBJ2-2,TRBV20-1,TGCAGTGCTAGAGTTTGGACTAGCTTGGACGGGGAGCTGTTTTTT,CSARVWTSLDGELFF
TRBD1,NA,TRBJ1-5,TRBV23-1,TGCGCCAGCAGTCGTCCGGGGACAGATAGCAATCAGCCCCAGCATTTT,CASSRPGTDSNQPQHF
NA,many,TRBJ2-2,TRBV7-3,TGTGCCAGCAGCCGGACTTCTCCCACGAACACCGGGGAGCTGTTTTTT,CASSRTSPTNTGELFF
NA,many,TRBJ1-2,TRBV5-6,TGTGCCAGCAGCTTGTTAGTGGGGCTCCCTAACTATGGCTACACCTTC,CASSLLVGLPNYGYTF
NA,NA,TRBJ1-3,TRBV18,TGTGCCAGCTCACCACCGAGTGAATCAGACACCATATATTTT,CASSPPSESDTIYF
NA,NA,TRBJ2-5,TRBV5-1,TGCGCCAGCAGCTTGGAACGGCTGGAGACCCAGTACTTC,CASSLERLETQYF
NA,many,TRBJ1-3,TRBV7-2,TGTGCCAGCAGCTTAGTTGACAGGGGAAACACCATATATTTT,CASSLVDRGNTIYF
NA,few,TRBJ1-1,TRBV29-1,TGCAGCGTGCGCCGGGCCTCGAACACTGAAGCTTTCTTT,CSVRRASNTEAFF
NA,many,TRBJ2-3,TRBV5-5,TGTGCCAGCAGCCTATGGAGCACAGATACGCAGTATTTT,CASSLWSTDTQYF
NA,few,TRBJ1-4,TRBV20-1,TGCAGTGCTAGAGATGAGGAAAAACTGTTTTTT,CSARDEEKLFF
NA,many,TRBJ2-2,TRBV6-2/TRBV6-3,TGTGCCAGCAGTTACAGGGGTACCGGGGAGCTGTTTTTT,CASSYRGTGELFF
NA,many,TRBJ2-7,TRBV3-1,TGTGCCAGCAGCCAAGTTGGCAGGGACTACGAGCAGTACTTC,CASSQVGRDYEQYF
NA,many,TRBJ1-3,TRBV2,TGTGCCAGCACTCAAAGGAGTACGGGCTCTGGAAACACCATATATTTT,CASTQRSTGSGNTIYF
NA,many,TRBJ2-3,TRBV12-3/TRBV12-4,TGTGCCAGCAGTTTAGGAGGTCTCCGAGATACGCAGTATTTT,CASSLGGLRDTQYF
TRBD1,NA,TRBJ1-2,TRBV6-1,TGTGCCAGCAGAGGACAGGGCCTTATTGACTATGGCTACACCTTC,CASRGQGLIDYGYTF
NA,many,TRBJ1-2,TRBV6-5,TGTGCCAGCAGTTACTCTCCAGGGGTCGGCTACACCTTC,CASSYSPGVGYTF
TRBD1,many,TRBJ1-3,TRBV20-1,TGCAGTGCCAGACAGGGCGGATTAGGAAACACCATATATTTT,CSARQGGLGNTIYF
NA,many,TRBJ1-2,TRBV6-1,TGTGCCAGCAGTGACAGGGATAACTCCCTGGAACTATATGGCTACACCTTC,CASSDRDNSLELYGYTF
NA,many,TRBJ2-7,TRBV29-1,TGCAGCGTCCAAGGCTCCTACGAGCAGTACTTC,CSVQGSYEQYF
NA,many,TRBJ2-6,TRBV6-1,TGTGCCAGCAGCTCCGGACGGTTCTCTGGGGCCAACGTCCTGACTTTC,CASSSGRFSGANVLTF
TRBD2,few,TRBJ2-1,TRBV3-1,TGTGCCAGCGGGGGACTAGCGGCCAACAATGAGCAGTTCTTC,CASGGLAANNEQFF
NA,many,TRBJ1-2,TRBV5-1,TGCGCCAGTAGCCGGGACCCTACTTTGCCTAACTATGGCTACACCTTC,CASSRDPTLPNYGYTF
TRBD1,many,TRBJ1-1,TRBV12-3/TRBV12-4,TGTGCCAGCAGTCCACAGGGGGGGGCTAACACTGAAGCTTTCTTT,CASSPQGGANTEAFF
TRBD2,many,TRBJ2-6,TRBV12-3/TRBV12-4,TGTGCCAGCGGGGGATCTGGGGGGGTGGTTACTTATCATCCTGGGGCCAACGTCCTGACTTTC,CASGGSGGVVTYHPGANVLTF
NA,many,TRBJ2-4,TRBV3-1,TGTGCCAGCAGCCAAGGCCGTGTAGGGTGGGTTCAGTACTTC,CASSQGRVGWVQYF
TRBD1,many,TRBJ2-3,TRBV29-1,TGCAGCACCGGACAGGCGACTAGCACAGATACGCAGTATTTT,CSTGQATSTDTQYF
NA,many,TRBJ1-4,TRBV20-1,TGCAGTGCTACCCCCAGGGGAATCGGCGAAAAACTGTTTTTT,CSATPRGIGEKLFF
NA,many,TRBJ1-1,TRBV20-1,TGCAGGGCCGTCCTGATGAACACTGAAGCTTTCTTT,CRAVLMNTEAFF
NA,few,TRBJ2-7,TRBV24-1,TGTGCCACCAGTGTGAGCGATTTCCCCTACGAGCAGTACTTC,CATSVSDFPYEQYF
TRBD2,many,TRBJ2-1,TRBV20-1,TGCAGTGCGAGCCGCGGGGGGCAATCCAACAATGAGCAGTTCTTC,CSASRGGQSNNEQFF
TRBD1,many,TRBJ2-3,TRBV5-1,TGCGCCAGCAGCTCGACCGGGACAGGAGTCGATACGCAGTATTTT,CASSSTGTGVDTQYF